One T cell receptor (beta chain) is described in this entry. In the study's own analysis: Researchers report that nucleated cell counts were estimated from reference gene primer amplification. The data were produced by immunoSEQ multiplex PCR, yet TCRdb's version contains in-frame clones alone and is incomplete. V and J calls and clone size follow that table, whereas D and trimming were derived from the DNA. The sample records some 250,000 clones, around 86% being singletons. The CDR3 covers 13 residues. CDR1 and CDR2 from the germline V gene are MNHEY and SVGAGI. Trimming cost V 0 bases and J 6 bases, with 8 bases left between them. The data were obtained in a study of blood T cell repertoires in COVID-19.

The material sequenced was peripheral blood. This TCR came from a woman in her twenties or thirties who had recovered from COVID-19. The rearrangement joins TRBV6-5 to TRBJ2-5; maybe TRBD2 (5 bases). This CDR3 reads CASSYSNGKTQYF. The CDR3 region has the DNA TGTGCCAGCAGTTACTCGAACGGGAAGACCCAGTACTTC.